This TCR beta chain emerged from a study of T cell responses to AZD1222 COVID-19 vaccine. Background on the study: Analysis merged second doses at about 4 or about 12 weeks.

Study-level points and caveats: Nearly half of spike-specific TCRs reportedly target unmutated variant regions. Repertoires were collected only later (after the peak T cell response had occurred). Clonal diversity was possibly underestimated, and the donors were mostly white British, with more females.

This clone was seen a few times. Antigen specificity is unknown. Germline-derived CDR1 and CDR2 are MGHRA and YSYEKL. The CDR3 consists of 14 residues. Trimming shortened V by 0 bases and J by 3 bases, and 8 bases separated the two germline ends. This table comes from immunoSEQ multiplex PCR, and its TCRdb copy is limited to in-frame clones, with some not included. Here the sample spans about 120,000 clones, roughly 87% being singletons. This sequence was found in an adult in good health. Specimen: peripheral blood, collected on day 0 of AZD1222 vaccination. The V and J genes are TRBV4-1 and TRBJ1-2; no definite D call. CDR3: CASSQETGYYGYTF. CDR3 nucleotide sequence: TGCGCCAGCAGCCAAGAAACGGGGTACTATGGCTACACCTTC.